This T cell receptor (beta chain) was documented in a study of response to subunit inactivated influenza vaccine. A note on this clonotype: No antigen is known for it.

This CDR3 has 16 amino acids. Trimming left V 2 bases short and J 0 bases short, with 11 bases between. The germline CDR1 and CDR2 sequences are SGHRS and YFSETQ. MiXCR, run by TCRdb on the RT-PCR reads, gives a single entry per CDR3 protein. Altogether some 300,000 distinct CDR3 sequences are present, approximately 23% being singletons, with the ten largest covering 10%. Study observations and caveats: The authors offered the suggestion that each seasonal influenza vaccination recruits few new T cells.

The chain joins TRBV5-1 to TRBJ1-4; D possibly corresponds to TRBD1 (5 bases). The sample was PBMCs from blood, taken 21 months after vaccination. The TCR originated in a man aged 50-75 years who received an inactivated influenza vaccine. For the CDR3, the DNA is TGCGCCAGCAGCTTTCTGACAGCCCCAACTAATGAAAAACTGTTTTTT. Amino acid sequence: CASSFLTAPTNEKLFF.